This T cell receptor beta chain is from a study of T cell responses to AZD1222 COVID-19 vaccine. Study-wide results and limits: Donors in the cohort were predominantly white British and more often female, and clonal diversity was possibly underestimated.

Some clones are missing from TCRdb's copy, which holds only in-frame ones; the method was immunoSEQ multiplex PCR. In the table there are 95,000 to 130,000 clones, roughly 88% of which are singletons. In its sample, this clone was seen a few times. The antigen is not known. The sequence derives from an adult in good health. This specimen was peripheral blood, taken on day 0 of AZD1222 vaccination.

The chain's CDR3 is CASSSPIYNSPLHF. The CDR3 DNA reads TGTGCCAGCAGTTCCCCGATCTATAATTCACCCCTCCACTTT. The V gene is TRBV27, the J gene TRBJ1-6; D gene unclear. The germline V gene encodes CDR1 MNHEY and CDR2 SMNVEV (reference sequence). Trimming removed 4 bases from V and 3 bases from J, with 7 bases in between. The CDR3 runs 14 residues.